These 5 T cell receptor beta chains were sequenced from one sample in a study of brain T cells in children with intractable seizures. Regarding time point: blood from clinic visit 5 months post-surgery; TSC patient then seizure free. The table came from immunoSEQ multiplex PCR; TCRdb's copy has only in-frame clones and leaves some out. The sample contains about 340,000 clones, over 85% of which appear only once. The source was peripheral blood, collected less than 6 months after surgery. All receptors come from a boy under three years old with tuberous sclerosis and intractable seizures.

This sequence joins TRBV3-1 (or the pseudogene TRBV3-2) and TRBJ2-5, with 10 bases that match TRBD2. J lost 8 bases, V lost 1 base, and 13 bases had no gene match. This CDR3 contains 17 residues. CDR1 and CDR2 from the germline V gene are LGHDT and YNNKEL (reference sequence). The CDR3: CASSQGTSGSFKRTQYF. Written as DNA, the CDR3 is TGTGCCAGCAGCCAAGGGACTAGCGGATCCTTTAAGAGAACCCAGTACTTC.

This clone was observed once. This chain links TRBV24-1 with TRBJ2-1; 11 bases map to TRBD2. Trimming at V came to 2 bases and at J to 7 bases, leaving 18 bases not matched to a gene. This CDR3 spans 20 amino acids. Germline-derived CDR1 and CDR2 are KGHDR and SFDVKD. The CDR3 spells CATSDWGTGKKTSGNNEQFF. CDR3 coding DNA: TGTGCCACCAGTGATTGGGGGACAGGGAAGAAGACTAGCGGGAATAATGAGCAGTTCTTC.

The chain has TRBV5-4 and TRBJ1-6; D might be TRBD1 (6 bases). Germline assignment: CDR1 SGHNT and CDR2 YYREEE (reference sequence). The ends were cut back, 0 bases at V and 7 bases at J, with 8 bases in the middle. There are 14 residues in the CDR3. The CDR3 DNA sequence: TGTGCCAGCAGCTTGGACAGGGTAAATTCACCCCTCCACTTT. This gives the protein CASSLDRVNSPLHF.

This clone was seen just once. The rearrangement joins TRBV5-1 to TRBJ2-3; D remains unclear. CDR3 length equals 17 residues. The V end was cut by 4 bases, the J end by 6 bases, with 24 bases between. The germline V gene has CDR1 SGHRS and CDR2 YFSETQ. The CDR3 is CASSPPVTKTLRDTQYF. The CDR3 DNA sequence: TGCGCCAGCAGCCCGCCGGTAACTAAGACGTTGAGGGATACGCAGTATTTT.

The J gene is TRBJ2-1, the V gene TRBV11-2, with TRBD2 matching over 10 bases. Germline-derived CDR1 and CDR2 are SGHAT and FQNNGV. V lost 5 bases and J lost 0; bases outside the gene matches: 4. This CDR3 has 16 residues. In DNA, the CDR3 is TGTGCCAGCAGCCGGACTAGCGGTAGCTCCTACAATGAGCAGTTCTTC. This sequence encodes CASSRTSGSSYNEQFF. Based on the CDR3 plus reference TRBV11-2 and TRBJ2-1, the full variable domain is EAGVAQSPRYKIIEKRQSVAFWCNPISGHATLYWYQQILGQGPKLLIQFQNNGVVDDSQLPKDRFSAERLKGVDSTLKIQPAKLEDSAVYLCASSRTSGSSYNEQFFGPGTRLTVL.